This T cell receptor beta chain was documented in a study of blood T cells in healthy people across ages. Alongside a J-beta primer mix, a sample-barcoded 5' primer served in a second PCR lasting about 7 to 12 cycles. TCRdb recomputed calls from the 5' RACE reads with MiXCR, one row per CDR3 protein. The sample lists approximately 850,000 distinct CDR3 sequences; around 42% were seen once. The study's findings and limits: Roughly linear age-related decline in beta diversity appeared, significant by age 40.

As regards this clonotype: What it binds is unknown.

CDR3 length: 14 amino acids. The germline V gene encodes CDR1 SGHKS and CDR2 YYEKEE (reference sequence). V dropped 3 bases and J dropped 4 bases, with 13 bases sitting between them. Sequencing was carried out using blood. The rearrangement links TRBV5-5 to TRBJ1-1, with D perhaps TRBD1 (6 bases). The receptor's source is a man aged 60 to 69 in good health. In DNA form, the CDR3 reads TGTGCCAGCAGCTCCAGGGGCTGGTCCACTGAAGCTTTCTTT. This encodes CASSSRGWSTEAFF.